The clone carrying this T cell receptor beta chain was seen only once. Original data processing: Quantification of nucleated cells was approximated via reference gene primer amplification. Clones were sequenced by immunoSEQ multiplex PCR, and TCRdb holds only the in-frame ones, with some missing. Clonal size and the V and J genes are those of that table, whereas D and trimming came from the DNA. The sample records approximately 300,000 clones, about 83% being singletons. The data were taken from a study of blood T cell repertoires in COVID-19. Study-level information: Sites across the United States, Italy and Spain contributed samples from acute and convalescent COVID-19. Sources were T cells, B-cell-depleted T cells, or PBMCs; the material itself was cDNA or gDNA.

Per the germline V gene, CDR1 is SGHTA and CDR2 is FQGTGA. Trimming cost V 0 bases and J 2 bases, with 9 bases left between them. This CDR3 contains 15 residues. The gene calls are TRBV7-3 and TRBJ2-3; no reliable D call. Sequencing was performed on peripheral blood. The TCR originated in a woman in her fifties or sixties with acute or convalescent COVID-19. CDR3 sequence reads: CASSLTASYTDTQYF. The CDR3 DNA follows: TGTGCCAGCAGCTTAACAGCGTCTTACACAGATACGCAGTATTTT. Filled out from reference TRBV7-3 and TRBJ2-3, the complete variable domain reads GAGVSQTPSNKVTEKGKYVELRCDPISGHTALYWYRQSLGQGPEFLIYFQGTGAADDSGLPNDRFFAVRPEGSVSTLKIQRTERGDSAVYLCASSLTASYTDTQYFGPGTRLTVL.